This T cell receptor (beta chain) is from a study of neurological immune-mediated disorders. V shed 3 bases and J 6 bases; nucleotides not matched to a gene: 7. This CDR3 region has 15 residues. Germline V lookup: CDR1 LNHDA, CDR2 SQIVND (reference sequence). This clonotype occurred many times. Time point described: technical triplicate 1. TCRdb used MiXCR to reprocess the 5' RACE reads, holding one entry per CDR3 protein. The sample has around 37,000 distinct CDR3 sequences; around 10% are singletons. Material for sequencing was PBMCs. The chain uses TRBV19 and TRBJ2-1, with 8 bases fitting TRBD1. The origin of this receptor is a man in his sixties with HTLV-1-associated myelopathy (HAM/TSP). DNA of the CDR3: TGTGCCAGTAGTATCATGCCGGACAGGGTCAATGAGCAGTTCTTC. As protein: CASSIMPDRVNEQFF.